Here is one T cell receptor beta chain with its context. In this sample, this clone turned up once. No antigen is known for it. Base qualities were left out, and no much larger clone turns up one base away. The sample originates from a study of shared clonotypes between healthy human individuals (dated by TCRdb to 2018 to 2021). Background for the entire study: The cohort included three men and a couple of women between 18 and 49 years of age. For each donor, CD4 naive and CD4 memory were each run on three plates, CD8 naive on two plates, and CD8 memory on one plate. The study deeply sequenced blood TCR repertoires of several healthy adults to estimate repertoire size and the extent of clonotype sharing between individuals. To increase sequencing depth and limit assay-specific biases, different laboratories used diverse techniques to prepare libraries and sequence TCR repertoires. Each donor's leukapheresis produced roughly between about 0.85 and 10 billion PBMCs. On the study overall, not on this receptor specifically: Compared with non-shared clonotypes, the clonotypes found in all four sorted-subset donors had higher generation probabilities. The genetic and exposure-history diversity represented was limited by the small number of donors. Rarefaction of sorted-subset datasets indicated incomplete sequencing despite the large sequencing depth. Sampling was limited to blood, and TCR repertoires in tissue likely differ from TCR repertoires in blood. When a few donors were compared, the shared fraction of clonotypes was around 4.6% for naive CD4, less than 4% for naive CD8, about 2.4% for memory CD4, and 0.4% for memory CD8. Pairwise subsampling led to the expectation that sequencing depth would affect the degree of clonotype sharing among donors. Estimated clonotype richness was generally larger for naive than for memory subsets.

Spanning cysteine to phenylalanine, the CDR3 consists of 13 amino acids. The retained sequence is limited to the CDR3, 39 bases, with the frame set at the first base. From a lookup of the germline V gene, CDR1 and CDR2 are SGHRS and YFSETQ. Cut back by 4 bases and 10 bases, the V and J ends lie 12 bases apart. The donors were healthy, HIV-negative adults who had no recently reported acute infections or vaccinations. Only Caucasian adults living in Nashville, Tennessee, USA were represented among the donors. CD4+ T cells were enriched by magnetic negative selection; naive cells were then positively selected on CD45RA, and the negative fraction formed the memory subset. After blood collection by leukapheresis, PBMCs were isolated using Ficoll-Histopaque density gradient centrifugation and then cryopreserved in the vapor phase of liquid nitrogen. Analytical flow cytometry was used to check the purity and quantity of each magnetically sorted T cell population. Each sorted fraction had its genomic DNA isolated and then quantified by UV absorbance on a Nanodrop 2000c.

Using the deep immunoSEQ assay, multiplex PCR amplified TCR CDR3 regions from genomic DNA. For each cell subset, the extracted genomic DNA was distributed evenly across all wells of several immunoSEQ 96-well plates, and each plate served as one replicate. Each replicate PCR for sorted subsets received about 210 ng genomic DNA, equal to roughly 30,000 T cell genomes. The purified libraries were quantified using a Qubit 3.0 fluorometer, sized with a Bioanalyzer 2100, and then quantified again using the KAPA Library Quantification kit. Every immunoSEQ 96-well plate was sequenced on a separate single-read 150-cycle Illumina NextSeq 550 flow cell. From the authors' description of their analysis: Because only junctional sequences without quality scores were contained in the immunoSEQ output, filtering matching that applied to full-length reads could not be performed. To assign V/J genes and CDR3, sequences were annotated using PyIR, a Python wrapper for IgBLAST v1.9, with IMGT germline references. Reads were filtered out if the reads had weak V/J assignments (E-value above 1e-6), no CDR3, stop codons, out-of-frame junctions, or ambiguous translated residues. V3J clonotypes were defined as sequences sharing an identical inferred V gene, J gene, and CDR3 amino acid sequence. Percentage overlap between repertoires was computed as shared unique clonotypes divided by the size of the smaller repertoire. Richness of each repertoire was evaluated using RTK rarefaction, the Chao1 estimator, and Recon v2.1 estimates of unobserved clonotypes. For all TCRbeta clonotypes obtained by the gDNA method from a handful of donors, generation probabilities were computed with OLGA. Entries here come from immuneACCESS through TCRdb and include only in-frame sequences with V and J called. Some clones fail to appear in such tables; in the studies checked, an unresolved V gene covers under half of the shortfall, and the cause of the remainder is unknown. The V and J calls and clone size are taken from that table; D and trimming were inferred from the DNA. In all, the sample holds fewer than 2.5 million clones, and 93% of those were seen once. The ten largest clones capture roughly 0.39% of the sample.

Recombination joined TRBV5-1 with TRBJ1-6, with the D gene uncertain. Specimen: naive CD4+ T cells from PBMCs. Interpreted using the paper, the cell subset or site label stands for: CD45RA+ positively selected. This receptor was taken from a man aged 18 to 29 in good health. Some clones in this sample may be carry-over from other donors' samples. The nucleotide sequence is given as TGCGCCAGCAGCCTCGTAGCTCGGTCACCCCTCCACTTT. Its translation reads: CASSLVARSPLHF.